This TCR beta chain appears in the sequencing data of a study of control samples from healthy donors and cancer patients. Profiled with immunoSEQ multiplex PCR; TCRdb holds only in-frame clones, not every one. This sample has around 130,000 clones, with roughly 95% found just once. Germline values: CDR1 MDHEN, CDR2 SYDVKM. Trimming at V came to 6 bases and at J to 5 bases, leaving 7 bases not matched to a gene. The CDR3 consists of 14 residues. This receptor was taken from a man aged 25 to 45 in good health. Sequenced: blood. The rearrangement links TRBV28 to TRBJ1-5, with 7 bases identical to TRBD1. As DNA, the CDR3 is TGTGCCAGCAGAAGGCTACAGGGGCATCAGCCCCAGCATTTT. This sequence encodes CASRRLQGHQPQHF.